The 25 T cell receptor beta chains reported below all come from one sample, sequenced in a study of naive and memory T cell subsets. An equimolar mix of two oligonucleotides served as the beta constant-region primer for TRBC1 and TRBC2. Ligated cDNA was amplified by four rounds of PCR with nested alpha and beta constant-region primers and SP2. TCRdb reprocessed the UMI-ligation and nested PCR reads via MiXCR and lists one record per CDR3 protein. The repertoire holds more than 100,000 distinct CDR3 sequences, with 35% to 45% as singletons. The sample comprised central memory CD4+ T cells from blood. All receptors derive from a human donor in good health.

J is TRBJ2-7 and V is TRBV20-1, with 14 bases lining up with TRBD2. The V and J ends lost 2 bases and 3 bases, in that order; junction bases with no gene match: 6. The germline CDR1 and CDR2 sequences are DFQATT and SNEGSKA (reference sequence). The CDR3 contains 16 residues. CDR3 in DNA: TGCAGTGCTAGAAAGGCCGGGACTAGCGGGAGCTACGAGCAGTACTTC. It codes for CSARKAGTSGSYEQYF.

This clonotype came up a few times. CDR3 residues: CSVGDRAPPGELFF. CDR3 DNA sequence: TGCAGCGTGGGGGACAGGGCCCCCCCCGGGGAGCTGTTTTTT. This chain joins TRBV29-1 and TRBJ2-2; 9 bases map to TRBD1. In germline, CDR1 is SQVTM, CDR2 ANQGSEA. Unmatched junction bases numbered 8, after V lost 6 bases and J lost 6 bases. CDR3 length: 14 amino acids.

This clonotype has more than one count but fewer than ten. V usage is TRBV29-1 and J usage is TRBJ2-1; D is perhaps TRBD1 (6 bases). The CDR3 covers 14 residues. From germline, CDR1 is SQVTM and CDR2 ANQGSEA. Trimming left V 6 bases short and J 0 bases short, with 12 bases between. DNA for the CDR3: TGCAGCGTACCTACAGGGAGCTCCTACAATGAGCAGTTCTTC. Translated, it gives CSVPTGSSYNEQFF.

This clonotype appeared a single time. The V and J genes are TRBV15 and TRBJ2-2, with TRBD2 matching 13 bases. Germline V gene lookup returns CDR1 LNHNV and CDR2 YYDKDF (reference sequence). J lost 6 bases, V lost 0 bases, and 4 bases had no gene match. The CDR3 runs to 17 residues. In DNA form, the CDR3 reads TGTGCCACCAGCAGAGAACTAGCGGGAGGGCCGGCCGGGGAGCTGTTTTTT. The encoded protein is CATSRELAGGPAGELFF.

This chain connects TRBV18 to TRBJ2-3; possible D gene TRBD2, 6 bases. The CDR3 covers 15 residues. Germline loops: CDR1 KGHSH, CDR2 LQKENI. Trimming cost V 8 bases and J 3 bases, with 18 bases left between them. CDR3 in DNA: TGTGCCAGCACCTACCAGATTGGGACTACAGATACGCAGTATTTT. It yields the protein CASTYQIGTTDTQYF. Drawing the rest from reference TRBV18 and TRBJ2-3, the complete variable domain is NAGVMQNPRHLVRRRGQEARLRCSPMKGHSHVYWYRQLPEEGLKFMVYLQKENIIDESGMPKERFSAEFPKEGPSILRIQQVVRGDSAAYFCASTYQIGTTDTQYFGPGTRLTVL.

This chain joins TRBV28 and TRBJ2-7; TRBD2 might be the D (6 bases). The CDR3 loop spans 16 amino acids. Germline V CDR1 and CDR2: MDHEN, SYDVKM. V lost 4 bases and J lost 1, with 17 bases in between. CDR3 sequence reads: CASSSPRLVLSYEQYF. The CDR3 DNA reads TGTGCCAGCAGTTCCCCCCGACTAGTCCTATCCTACGAGCAGTACTTC.

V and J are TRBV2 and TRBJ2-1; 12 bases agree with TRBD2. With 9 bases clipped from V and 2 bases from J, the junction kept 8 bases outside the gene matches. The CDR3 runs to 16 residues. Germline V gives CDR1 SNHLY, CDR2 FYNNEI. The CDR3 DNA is TGTGCCAGGACCACGACTAGCGGGAGCCCCTACAATGAGCAGTTCTTC. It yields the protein CARTTTSGSPYNEQFF.

The CDR3 DNA is TGCAGTGCTAGCCCCGGACAGGGCAACACTGAAGCTTTCTTT. Amino acid sequence: CSASPGQGNTEAFF. The V and J genes are TRBV20-1 and TRBJ1-1; TRBD1 agrees at 8 bases. The germline gives CDR1 DFQATT, CDR2 SNEGSKA (reference sequence). With V trimmed by 3 bases and J by 2 bases, 5 bases remained unmatched. The CDR3 spans 14 residues.

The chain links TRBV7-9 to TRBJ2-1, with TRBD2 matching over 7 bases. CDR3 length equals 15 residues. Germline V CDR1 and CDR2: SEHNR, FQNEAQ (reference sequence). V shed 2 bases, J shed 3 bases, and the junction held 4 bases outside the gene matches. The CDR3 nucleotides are TGTGCCAGCAGCTTAATTCTAGCGGACTACAATGAGCAGTTCTTC. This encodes CASSLILADYNEQFF.

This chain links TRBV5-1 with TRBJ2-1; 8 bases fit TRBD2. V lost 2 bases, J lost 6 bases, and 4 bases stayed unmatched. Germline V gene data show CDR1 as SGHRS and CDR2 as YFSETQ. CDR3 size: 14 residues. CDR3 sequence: CASSFSGSSNEQFF. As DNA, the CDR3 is TGCGCCAGCAGCTTCAGCGGGAGTAGCAATGAGCAGTTCTTC.

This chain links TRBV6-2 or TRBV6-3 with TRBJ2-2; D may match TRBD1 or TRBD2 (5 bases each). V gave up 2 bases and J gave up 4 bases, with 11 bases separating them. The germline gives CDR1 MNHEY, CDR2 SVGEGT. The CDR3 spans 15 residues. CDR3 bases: TGTGCCAGCAGTTACGGGGGTGTGCGCACCGGGGAGCTGTTTTTT. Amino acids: CASSYGGVRTGELFF.

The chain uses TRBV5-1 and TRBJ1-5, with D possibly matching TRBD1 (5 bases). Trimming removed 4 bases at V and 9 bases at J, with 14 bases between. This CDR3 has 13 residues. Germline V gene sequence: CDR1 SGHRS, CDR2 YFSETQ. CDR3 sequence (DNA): TGCGCCAGCAGCCGTGGGGGTCTAGGGCCCCAGCATTTT. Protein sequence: CASSRGGLGPQHF. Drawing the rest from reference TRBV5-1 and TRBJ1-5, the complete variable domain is KAGVTQTPRYLIKTRGQQVTLSCSPISGHRSVSWYQQTPGQGLQFLFEYFSETQRNKGNFPGRFSGRQFSNSRSEMNVSTLELGDSALYLCASSRGGLGPQHFGDGTRLSIL.

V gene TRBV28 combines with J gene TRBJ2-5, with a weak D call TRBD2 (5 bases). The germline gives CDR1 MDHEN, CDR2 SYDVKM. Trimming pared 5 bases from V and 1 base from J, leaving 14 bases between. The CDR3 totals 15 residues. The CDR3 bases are TGTGCCAGCAGTCGCCGCGGACTTGGCCAAGAGACCCAGTACTTC. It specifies CASSRRGLGQETQYF. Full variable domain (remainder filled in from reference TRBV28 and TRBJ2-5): DVKVTQSSRYLVKRTGEKVFLECVQDMDHENMFWYRQDPGLGLRLIYFSYDVKMKEKGDIPEGYSVSREKKERFSLILESASTNQTSMYLCASSRRGLGQETQYFGPGTRLLVL.

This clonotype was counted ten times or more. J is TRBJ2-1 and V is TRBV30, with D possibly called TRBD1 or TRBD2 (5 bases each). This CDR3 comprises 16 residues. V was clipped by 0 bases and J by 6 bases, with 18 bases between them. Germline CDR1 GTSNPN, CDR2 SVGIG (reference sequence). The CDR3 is CAWSVFRGKTSNEQFF. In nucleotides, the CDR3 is TGTGCCTGGAGTGTCTTTCGGGGCAAAACTAGCAATGAGCAGTTCTTC.

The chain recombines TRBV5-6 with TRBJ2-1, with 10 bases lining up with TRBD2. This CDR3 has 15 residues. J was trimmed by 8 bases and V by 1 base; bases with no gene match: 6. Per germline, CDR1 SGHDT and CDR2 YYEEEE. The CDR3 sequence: CASSLNGLAVDEQFF. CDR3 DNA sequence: TGTGCCAGCAGCTTGAACGGACTAGCGGTCGATGAGCAGTTCTTC.

The CDR3, as DNA: TGCAGCGTTGCCCGGGGGATTGGCAATGAGCAGTTCTTC. This codes for CSVARGIGNEQFF. V gene TRBV29-1 combines with J gene TRBJ2-1; D is perhaps TRBD2 (6 bases). This CDR3 is built from 13 residues. Per germline, CDR1 SQVTM and CDR2 ANQGSEA. V was clipped by 4 bases and J by 6 bases, with 13 bases between them.

CDR3 loop: CASTLIAGAGTGELFF. CDR3 sequence (DNA): TGTGCCAGCACTCTTATAGCGGGAGCGGGGACCGGGGAGCTGTTTTTT. The V call is TRBV12-3 or TRBV12-4, the J call TRBJ2-2; 9 nucleotides line up with TRBD2. The CDR3 has 16 amino acids. J was trimmed by 5 bases and V by 7 bases; bases with no gene match: 11.

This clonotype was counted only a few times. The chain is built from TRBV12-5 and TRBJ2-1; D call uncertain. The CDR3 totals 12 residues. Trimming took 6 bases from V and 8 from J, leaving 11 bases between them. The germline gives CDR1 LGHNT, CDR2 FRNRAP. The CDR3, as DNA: TGTGCTAGTGGAAAGGAGCGTTATGAGCAGTTCTTC. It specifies CASGKERYEQFF. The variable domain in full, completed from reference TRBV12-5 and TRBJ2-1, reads DARVTQTPRHKVTEMGQEVTMRCQPILGHNTVFWYRQTMMQGLELLAYFRNRAPLDDSGMPKDRFSAEMPDATLATLKIQPSEPRDSAVYFCASGKERYEQFFGPGTRLTVL.

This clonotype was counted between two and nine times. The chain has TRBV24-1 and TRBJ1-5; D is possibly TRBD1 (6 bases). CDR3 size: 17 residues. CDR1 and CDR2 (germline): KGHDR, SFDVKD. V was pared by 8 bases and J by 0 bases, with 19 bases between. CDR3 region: CATNLRTEPTSNQPQHF. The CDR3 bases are TGTGCCACCAATCTAAGGACAGAACCCACTAGCAATCAGCCCCAGCATTTT.

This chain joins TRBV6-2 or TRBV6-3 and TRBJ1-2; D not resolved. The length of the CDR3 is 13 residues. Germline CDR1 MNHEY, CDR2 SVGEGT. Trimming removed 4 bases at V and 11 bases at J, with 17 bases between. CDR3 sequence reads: CASSFQTRKWYTF. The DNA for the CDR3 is TGTGCCAGCAGTTTCCAGACTAGGAAATGGTACACCTTC.

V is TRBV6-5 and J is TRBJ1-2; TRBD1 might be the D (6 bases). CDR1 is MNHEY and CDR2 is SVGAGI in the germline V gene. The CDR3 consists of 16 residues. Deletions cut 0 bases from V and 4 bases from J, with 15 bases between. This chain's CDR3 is CASSYSKFDRIYGYTF. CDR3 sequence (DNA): TGTGCCAGCAGTTACTCGAAGTTCGACAGGATCTATGGCTACACCTTC.

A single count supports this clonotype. CDR3 in DNA: TGTGCCAGCAGCCTACTGGGACAGGGGTCCACTGAAGCTTTCTTT. Translating it yields CASSLLGQGSTEAFF. This chain joins TRBV7-8 and TRBJ1-1, with 10 bases that match TRBD1. Germline CDR1 and CDR2: SGHVS and FQNEAQ. V dropped 5 bases and J dropped 4; count of bases not matched to a gene: 7. CDR3 length: 15 amino acids.

Written as DNA, the CDR3 is TGCAGCGTTCCTACAGGGGCCGGGAACATTCAGTACTTC. Protein: CSVPTGAGNIQYF. This chain joins TRBV29-1 and TRBJ2-4, with 7 positions matching TRBD1. The V and J ends lost 5 bases and 7 bases, in that order; junction bases with no gene match: 8. CDR1 is SQVTM, CDR2 ANQGSEA, per germline. The CDR3 is 13 amino acids.

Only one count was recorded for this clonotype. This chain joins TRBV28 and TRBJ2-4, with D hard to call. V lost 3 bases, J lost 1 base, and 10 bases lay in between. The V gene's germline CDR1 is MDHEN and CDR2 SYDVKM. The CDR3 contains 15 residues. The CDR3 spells CASSFEQSAKNIQYF. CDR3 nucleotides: TGTGCCAGCAGTTTCGAGCAGTCGGCCAAAAACATTCAGTACTTC.

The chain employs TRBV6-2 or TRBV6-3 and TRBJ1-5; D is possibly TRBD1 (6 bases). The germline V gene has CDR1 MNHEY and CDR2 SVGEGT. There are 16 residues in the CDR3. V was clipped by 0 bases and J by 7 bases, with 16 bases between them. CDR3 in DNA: TGTGCCAGCAGTTACTCGATGGGGGCAACCGGGCAGCCCCAGCATTTT. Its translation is CASSYSMGATGQPQHF.